The present T cell receptor beta chain was sequenced within a study of post-analysis software for immune sequencing data. Whole-study findings and limits: When patients were compared with controls, four to six TRBV segments were more frequent, TRBV5-6, TRBV5-1 and TRBV20-1 among them.

V gave up 5 bases and J gave up 8 bases; unmatched junction bases: 22. This CDR3 is 20 amino acids long. The germline V gene has CDR1 SGHTA and CDR2 FQGNSA. Concerning this clonotype: Its antigen is not known.

TCR beta cDNA libraries had unique molecular identifiers. TCRdb re-called the PCR reads with MiXCR, one entry per CDR3 protein. The repertoire holds approximately 660,000 distinct CDR3 sequences, approximately 60% seen once, with approximately 10% in the top ten. J is TRBJ2-1 and V is TRBV7-2; 12 positions match TRBD2. Material for sequencing was blood. The sequence derives from a girl aged 2-15 years with multiple sclerosis. In DNA form, the CDR3 reads TGTGCCAGCAGCCTGCGCGTAGGGGCTAGCGGGGGGGGCCTAACCCATGAGCAGTTCTTC. This codes for CASSLRVGASGGGLTHEQFF.